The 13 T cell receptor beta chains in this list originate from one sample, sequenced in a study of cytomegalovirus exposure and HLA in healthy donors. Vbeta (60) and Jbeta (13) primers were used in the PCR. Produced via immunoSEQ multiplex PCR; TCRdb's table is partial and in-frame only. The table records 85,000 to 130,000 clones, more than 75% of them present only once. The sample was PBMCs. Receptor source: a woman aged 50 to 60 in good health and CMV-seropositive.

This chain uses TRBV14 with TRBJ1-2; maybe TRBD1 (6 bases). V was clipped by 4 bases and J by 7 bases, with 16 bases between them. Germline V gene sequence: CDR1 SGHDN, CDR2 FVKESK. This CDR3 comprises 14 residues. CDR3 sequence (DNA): TGTGCCAGCAGCCCTCTCGGGGGGGCGGGTGGCTACACCTTC. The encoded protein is CASSPLGGAGGYTF.

The CDR3 bases are TGTGCCAGCAGTATCTCCGGGACAGGACTCTACGAGCAGTACTTC. This gives the protein CASSISGTGLYEQYF. This sequence joins TRBV27 and TRBJ2-7; 8 bases fit TRBD1. V was clipped by 5 bases and J by 3 bases; unmatched bases: 9. Germline CDR1 reads MNHEY; CDR2 reads SMNVEV (reference sequence). The CDR3 is made up of 15 amino acids.

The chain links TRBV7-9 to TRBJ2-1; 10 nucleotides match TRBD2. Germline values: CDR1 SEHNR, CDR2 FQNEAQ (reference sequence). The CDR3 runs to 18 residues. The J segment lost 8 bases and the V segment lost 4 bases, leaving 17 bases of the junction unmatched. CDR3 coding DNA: TGTGCCAGCAGCTCGCCCTACCGACTAGCGGGTCGTAAACATGAGCAGTTCTTC. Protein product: CASSSPYRLAGRKHEQFF.

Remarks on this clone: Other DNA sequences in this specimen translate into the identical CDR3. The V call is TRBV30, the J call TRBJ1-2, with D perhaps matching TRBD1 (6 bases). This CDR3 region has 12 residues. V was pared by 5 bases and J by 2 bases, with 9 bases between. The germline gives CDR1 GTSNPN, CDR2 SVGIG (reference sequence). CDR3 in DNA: TGTGCCTGGGCTACAGGGAACTATGGCTACACCTTC. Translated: CAWATGNYGYTF. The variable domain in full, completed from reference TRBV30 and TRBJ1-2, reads SQTIHQWPATLVQPVGSPLSLECTVEGTSNPNLYWYRQAAGRGLQLLFYSVGIGQISSEVPQNLSASRPQDRQFILSSKKLLLSDSGFYLCAWATGNYGYTFGSGTRLTVV.

CDR3 coding DNA: TGTGCCAGCAGCGAGCGACTAGCCTTCCAAGAGACCCAGTACTTC. Protein product: CASSERLAFQETQYF. The genes are TRBV13 and TRBJ2-5; 7 bases match TRBD2. The V and J ends lost 5 bases and 1 base, in that order; junction bases with no gene match: 7. Per germline, CDR1 PRHDT and CDR2 FYEKMQ (reference sequence). CDR3 length: 15 amino acids.

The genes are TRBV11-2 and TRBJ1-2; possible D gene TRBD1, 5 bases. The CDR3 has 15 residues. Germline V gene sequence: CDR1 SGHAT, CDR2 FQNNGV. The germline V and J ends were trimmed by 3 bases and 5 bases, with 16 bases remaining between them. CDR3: CASSFLAGNSYGYTF. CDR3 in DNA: TGTGCCAGCAGCTTCCTCGCAGGGAATTCGTATGGCTACACCTTC.

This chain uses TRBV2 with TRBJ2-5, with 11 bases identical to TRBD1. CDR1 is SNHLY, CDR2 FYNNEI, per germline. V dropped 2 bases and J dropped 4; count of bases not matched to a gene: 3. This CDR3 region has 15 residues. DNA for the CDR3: TGTGCCAGCAGTGAACAAGGGACAGGGGGAGAGACCCAGTACTTC. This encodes CASSEQGTGGETQYF.

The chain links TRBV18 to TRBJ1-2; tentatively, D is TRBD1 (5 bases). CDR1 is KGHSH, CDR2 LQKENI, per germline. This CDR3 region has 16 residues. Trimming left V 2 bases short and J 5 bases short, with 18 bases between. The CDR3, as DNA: TGTGCCAGCTCACCAGGGGCTGCTGCCGAACTATATGGCTACACCTTC. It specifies CASSPGAAAELYGYTF.

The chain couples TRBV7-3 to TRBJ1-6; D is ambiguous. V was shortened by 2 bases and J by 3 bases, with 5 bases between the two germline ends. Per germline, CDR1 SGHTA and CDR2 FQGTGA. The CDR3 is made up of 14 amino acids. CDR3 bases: TGTGCCAGCAGCTTAGGCAGCTATAATTCACCCCTCCACTTT. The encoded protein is CASSLGSYNSPLHF.

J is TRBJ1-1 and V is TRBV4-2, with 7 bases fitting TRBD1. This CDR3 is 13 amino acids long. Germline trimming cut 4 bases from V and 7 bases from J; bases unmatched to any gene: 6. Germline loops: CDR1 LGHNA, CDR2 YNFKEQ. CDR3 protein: CASSPQGTVEAFF. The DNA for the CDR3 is TGTGCCAGCAGCCCGCAGGGGACAGTTGAAGCTTTCTTT.

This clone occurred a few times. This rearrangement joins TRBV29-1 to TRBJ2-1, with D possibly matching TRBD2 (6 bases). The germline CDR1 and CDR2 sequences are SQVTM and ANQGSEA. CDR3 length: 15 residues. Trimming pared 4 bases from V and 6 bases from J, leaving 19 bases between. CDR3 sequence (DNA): TGCAGCGTTGTAGTGGGACTCCTAGGGCTCAATGAGCAGTTCTTC. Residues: CSVVVGLLGLNEQFF.

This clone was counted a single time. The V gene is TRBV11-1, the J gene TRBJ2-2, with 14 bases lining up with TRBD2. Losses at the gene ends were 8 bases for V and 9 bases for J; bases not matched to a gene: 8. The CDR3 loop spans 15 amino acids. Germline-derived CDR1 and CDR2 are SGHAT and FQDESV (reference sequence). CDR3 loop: CASGRLAGGHRELFF. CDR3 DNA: TGTGCCAGCGGTCGACTAGCGGGAGGGCATAGGGAGCTGTTTTTT.

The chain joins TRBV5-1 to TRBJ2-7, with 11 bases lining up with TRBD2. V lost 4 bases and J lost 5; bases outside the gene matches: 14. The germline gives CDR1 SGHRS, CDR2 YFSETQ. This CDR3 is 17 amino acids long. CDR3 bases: TGCGCCAGCAGCAACCTTCGTTTAGCGGGAGGGGGCCACGAGCAGTACTTC. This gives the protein CASSNLRLAGGGHEQYF.